One and the same sample provided the 14 T cell receptor beta chains below, sequenced in a study of blood T cells in healthy people across ages. Next came a second PCR, run for 7 to 11 cycles, which used a sample-barcoded 5' primer along with a J-beta primer mix. TCRdb re-derived calls from the 5' RACE reads in MiXCR, one entry per CDR3 protein. The table lists 900,000 to 950,000 distinct CDR3 sequences, about 29% of them singletons, with 10% in the top ten. These data were also filed under a second study, of T cells of mothers and their children.

Sequenced sample: blood. These receptors were obtained from a woman aged 35 to 49 in good health.

J is TRBJ1-1 and V is TRBV5-1, with no clear D. The V end was cut by 5 bases, the J end by 0 bases, with 8 bases between. CDR3 length equals 13 residues. The germline V gene encodes CDR1 SGHRS and CDR2 YFSETQ. As DNA, the CDR3 is TGCGCCAGCAGGACCGTGGTGAACACTGAAGCTTTCTTT. Translating gives CASRTVVNTEAFF.

The chain recombines TRBV24-1 with TRBJ2-2, with 7 positions matching TRBD1. The CDR3 contains 13 residues. Per the germline V gene, CDR1 is KGHDR and CDR2 is SFDVKD. After removal of 3 bases from V and 15 bases from J, the junction contained 9 bases not matched to a gene. CDR3 sequence (DNA): TGTGCCACCAGTGATCTGAGAGAACAGGGGTTGTTTTTT. Encoded protein: CATSDLREQGLFF.

The genes are TRBV5-5 and TRBJ2-3; either TRBD1 or TRBD2 may fit D (5 bases each). The V gene lost 4 bases and the J gene lost 2 bases, with 14 bases spanning the gap. The CDR3 length is 15 residues. Germline values: CDR1 SGHKS, CDR2 YYEKEE (reference sequence). In nucleotides, the CDR3 is TGTGCCAGCAGCGTGGGACCCAGCATCACAGATACGCAGTATTTT. This translates into CASSVGPSITDTQYF.

This sequence joins TRBV29-1 and TRBJ1-2; 7 nucleotides align to TRBD1. The V and J ends lost 7 bases and 4 bases, in that order; junction bases with no gene match: 9. The CDR3 spans 13 residues. Per the germline V gene, CDR1 is SQVTM and CDR2 is ANQGSEA. The CDR3: CSATTGKLYGYTF. The DNA of the CDR3 is TGCAGCGCTACGACAGGGAAGCTCTATGGCTACACCTTC. Full variable domain (outside the CDR3, taken from reference TRBV29-1 and TRBJ1-2): SAVISQKPSRDICQRGTSLTIQCQVDSQVTMMFWYRQQPGQSLTLIATANQGSEATYESGFVIDKFPISRPNLTFSTLTVSNMSPEDSSIYLCSATTGKLYGYTFGSGTRLTVV.

As to this clonotype: Being one base from a much bigger clone, this may be a read error. CDR3 DNA: TGTACCAGCAGTTGGGGACGGGGGACTGAAGCTTTCTTT. Amino acids: CTSSWGRGTEAFF. The chain uses TRBV27 and TRBJ1-1; D may be TRBD1 (5 bases). This CDR3 has 13 residues. Per the germline V gene, CDR1 is MNHEY and CDR2 is SMNVEV (reference sequence).

This clonotype was observed many times. V gene TRBV20-1 combines with J gene TRBJ2-1, with 16 nucleotides matching TRBD2. CDR1 DFQATT and CDR2 SNEGSKA come from the germline V gene (reference sequence). CDR3 length: 18 amino acids. The ends lost 2 bases at V and 0 bases at J; junction bases unmatched: 4. The CDR3 region has the DNA TGCAGTGCTAGATCCGGGACTAGCGGGGGGGGCTCCTACAATGAGCAGTTCTTC. Its translation is CSARSGTSGGGSYNEQFF.

There are a few counts of this clonotype. A much larger clone sits a single nucleotide away, making a read error possible. The rearrangement uses TRBV6-5 and TRBJ2-1; 11 bases fit TRBD1. The germline V gene has CDR1 MNHEY and CDR2 SVGAGI. V lost 7 bases and J lost 5; bases outside the gene matches: 7. The CDR3 has 15 amino acids. The CDR3 DNA follows: TGTGCCAGCAAGCTGGACAGGGGGCTCGACAATGAGCAGTTCTTC. Protein product: CASKLDRGLDNEQFF.

In this sample, this clonotype turned up a few times. The chain uses TRBV7-2 and TRBJ2-1, with TRBD2 matching over 11 bases. The CDR3 is made up of 15 amino acids. Germline V gene sequence: CDR1 SGHTA, CDR2 FQGNSA. The trim removed 5 bases at V and 6 bases at J, leaving 6 bases unmatched. CDR3 amino acids: CASSILAGGRNEQFF. CDR3 bases: TGTGCCAGCAGCATCCTAGCGGGGGGCCGCAATGAGCAGTTCTTC.

This clonotype has just a few counts. CDR3 in amino acids: CASSPLMSGGAGEQFF. The CDR3 nucleotides are TGTGCCAGCAGCCCATTAATGAGCGGGGGGGCTGGTGAGCAGTTCTTC. The chain has TRBV27 and TRBJ2-1; TRBD2 matches at 10 bases. The germline V gene encodes CDR1 MNHEY and CDR2 SMNVEV (reference sequence). The CDR3 has 16 amino acids. The V segment lost 6 bases and the J segment 9 bases; nucleotides outside the gene matches: 14.

On this clonotype itself: Without the conserved terminal phenylalanine or tryptophan, this CDR3 likely stems from a read error. The chain has TRBV5-1 and TRBJ1-6; maybe TRBD1 (5 bases). V was shortened by 0 bases and J by 7 bases, with 11 bases between the two germline ends. The V gene's germline CDR1 is SGHRS and CDR2 YFSETQ. The CDR3 is made up of 15 amino acids. The CDR3 reads CASSLAQGWNSPLHL. CDR3 sequence (DNA): TGCGCCAGCAGCTTGGCCCAGGGATGGAATTCACCCCTCCACTTG.

In its sample, this clonotype was seen a few times. The chain links TRBV2 to TRBJ2-1, with 8 positions matching TRBD2. Unmatched junction bases numbered 7, after V lost 1 base and J lost 8 bases. The CDR3 runs 15 residues. Germline lookup yields CDR1 SNHLY and CDR2 FYNNEI. As DNA, the CDR3 is TGTGCCAGCAGTGAAGGGACTAGCTTGATCGATGAGCAGTTCTTC. Translation: CASSEGTSLIDEQFF.

This clonotype was picked up many times. The genes are TRBV20-1 and TRBJ2-7; no clear D. This CDR3 has 13 residues. V was shortened by 1 base and J by 5 bases, with 12 bases between the two germline ends. The germline gives CDR1 DFQATT, CDR2 SNEGSKA (reference sequence). The CDR3 region has the DNA TGCAGTGCTAGAGGGATTTTGGACCACGAGCAGTACTTC. Translated, it gives CSARGILDHEQYF.

This clonotype was found many times. The gene calls are TRBV14 and TRBJ2-7; D not certain. The CDR3 sequence is 11 residues long. V lost 6 bases to trimming and J lost 4 bases, with 7 bases between them. Germline V lookup: CDR1 SGHDN, CDR2 FVKESK. Here the CDR3 reads CASSHGYEQYF. The CDR3 coding sequence is TGTGCCAGCAGTCACGGGTACGAGCAGTACTTC.

Turning to this clonotype: A much larger clone is a single base away; this may be a read error. The CDR3, as DNA: TGCAGTGCTAGAGATCGGTCTAGCGGACGAAACTACAATGAGCAGTTCTTC. It yields the protein CSARDRSSGRNYNEQFF. The chain is built from TRBV20-1 and TRBJ2-1; 7 bases line up with TRBD2. Germline V gene sequence: CDR1 DFQATT, CDR2 SNEGSKA (reference sequence). Trimming removed 0 bases from V and 3 bases from J; junction bases left unmatched: 11. The CDR3 runs to 17 residues.